This T cell receptor beta chain was identified during a study of T cell clones after liver transplantation. Overall study context: Three of the eight recipients were HCV-positive; the rest had non-autoimmune, non-viral transplant indications. Without induction therapy, subjects received standard immunosuppression until 12-24 months post-transplant.

Measured with immunoSEQ multiplex PCR; TCRdb has only the in-frame clones, and not every one. Here the sample spans over 50,000 clones, roughly 90% being singletons. V dropped 5 bases and J dropped 3 bases, with 5 bases sitting between them. Germline assignment: CDR1 LNHDA and CDR2 SQIVND (reference sequence). This CDR3 region has 12 residues. The sequencing used CD8+ T cells from blood, collected 12 months after liver transplant. This rearrangement joins TRBV19 to TRBJ2-1; D is undetermined. The source is a human patient who received a liver transplant. The graft donor may account for some of the T cells. CDR3 protein: CASSLYYNEQFF. The CDR3 DNA follows: TGTGCCAGTAGTCTGTACTACAATGAGCAGTTCTTC.